These T cell receptor beta chains were read from a single sample in a study of blood T cell repertoires in COVID-19. The method was immunoSEQ multiplex PCR; TCRdb's version includes in-frame clones alone and lacks a portion of them. The table lists about 150,000 clones, about 77% of them singletons. Sequenced sample: peripheral blood. Receptors originate from a man aged 55-75 years with acute or convalescent COVID-19. Each CDR3 is given with its conserved first and last residue. D genes are given only for firm matches. Size is omitted from some rows. Given values are once, few, many or a class for expanded clones.

- TRBJ2-7 TRBD2 TRBV10-3 CAIDVAGVRYF TGTGCCATCGATGTTGCGGGGGTGAGGTACTTC
- TRBJ1-2 - TRBV7-6 CASSYEGSYGYTF TGTGCCAGCAGCTACGAGGGTTCGTATGGCTACACCTTC
- TRBJ2-7 - TRBV11-2 CASSLGLVGYEQYF TGTGCCAGCAGCTTAGGACTAGTTGGGTACGAGCAGTACTTC
once TRBJ1-1 TRBD1 TRBV5-4 CASTQGAAPMNTEAFF TGTGCCAGCACCCAGGGGGCGGCCCCCATGAACACTGAAGCTTTCTTT
few TRBJ2-1 - TRBV28 CASMEGTGEQFF TGTGCCAGCATGGAGGGTACGGGTGAGCAGTTCTTC
once TRBJ1-2 TRBD1 TRBV27 CASSLQGAQTSGYTF TGTGCCAGCAGTTTACAGGGGGCGCAAACATCTGGCTACACCTTC
- TRBJ2-2 TRBD2 TRBV28 CASSYLAGATGELFF TGTGCCAGCAGTTACCTAGCGGGAGCTACCGGGGAGCTGTTTTTT
- TRBJ1-5 TRBD1 TRBV28 CASSLTDRWSGAQHF TGTGCCAGCAGTTTAACGGACAGGTGGAGTGGGGCCCAGCATTTT
- TRBJ2-7 TRBD1 TRBV18 CASSLGTGLSSYEQYF TGTGCCAGCTCACTTGGGACAGGACTAAGCTCCTACGAGCAGTACTTC
few TRBJ1-1 TRBD1 TRBV7-9 CASSLRQGAENLAFF TGTGCCAGCAGCTTAAGACAGGGGGCGGAAAATCTGGCTTTCTTT
once TRBJ2-3 TRBD1 TRBV25-1 CASSELGTGGSTDTQYF TGTGCCAGCAGTGAACTCGGGACAGGGGGGAGCACAGATACGCAGTATTTT
- TRBJ2-5 - TRBV14 CASSQDWTGWETQYF TGTGCCAGCAGCCAAGATTGGACGGGGTGGGAGACCCAGTACTTC
- TRBJ2-7 TRBD2 TRBV7-9 CASRWTSGATGEQYF TGTGCCAGCAGATGGACTAGCGGGGCGACCGGCGAGCAGTACTTC
- TRBJ2-1 TRBD2 TRBV4-2 CASSRGTSGRNEQFF TGTGCCAGCAGCCGGGGGACTAGCGGGAGGAATGAGCAGTTCTTC
- TRBJ1-2 TRBD1 TRBV19 CASRRDRGYGYTF TGTGCCAGTCGCCGGGACAGGGGGTATGGCTACACCTTC
- TRBJ2-1 - TRBV27 CASSPERRSYNEQFF TGTGCCAGCAGTCCCGAGCGGCGCTCCTACAATGAGCAGTTCTTC
- TRBJ1-5 - TRBV28 CASAWTGNQPQHF TGTGCCAGCGCGTGGACAGGCAATCAGCCCCAGCATTTT
- TRBJ2-1 - TRBV7-9 CASTIGASNEQFF TGTGCCAGCACCATAGGGGCTAGCAATGAGCAGTTCTTC
- TRBJ1-5 - TRBV20-1 CSASEAGGGNQPQHF TGCAGTGCTAGTGAGGCGGGAGGGGGCAATCAGCCCCAGCATTTT
- TRBJ2-1 TRBD1 TRBV6-5 CASSFTGTGFDEQFF TGTGCCAGCAGTTTCACCGGGACAGGGTTCGATGAGCAGTTCTTC
- TRBJ2-4 TRBD2 TRBV4-2 CASSQGAGGRNIQYF TGTGCCAGCAGCCAAGGAGCGGGAGGGAGAAACATTCAGTACTTC
few TRBJ2-3 TRBD1 TRBV19 CASDPGTGVTTDTQYF TGTGCCAGTGATCCCGGGACAGGGGTTACCACAGATACGCAGTATTTT
- TRBJ1-1 - TRBV28 CASRLGWSTEAFF TGTGCCAGCAGGTTAGGGTGGAGCACTGAAGCTTTCTTT
few TRBJ2-7 - TRBV18 CASSMDLSGAEQYF TGTGCCAGCTCAATGGATCTCTCAGGTGCCGAGCAGTACTTC
few TRBJ2-3 - TRBV4-2 CASSQDTRPGTDTQYF TGTGCCAGCAGCCAAGACACTAGACCTGGCACAGATACGCAGTATTTT
- TRBJ2-3 - TRBV3-1/TRBV3-2 CASSQDRVGRVDTQYF TGTGCCAGCAGCCAAGACAGGGTCGGGAGAGTCGATACGCAGTATTTT
- TRBJ2-6 - TRBV6-5 CAARQAGANVLTF TGTGCCGCCCGACAGGCGGGGGCCAACGTCCTGACTTTC
few TRBJ2-5 TRBD2 TRBV5-1 CASSFGLAGETQYF TGCGCCAGCAGCTTCGGACTAGCGGGAGAGACCCAGTACTTC
few TRBJ1-4 TRBD1 TRBV10-3 CAISATGANEKLFF TGTGCCATCAGTGCGACAGGGGCTAATGAAAAACTGTTTTTT